Listed here are 13 T cell receptor beta chains from one sample, sequenced in a study of OX40 agonist ivuxolimab in advanced cancers. The protocol was immunoSEQ multiplex PCR, while the TCRdb copy is restricted to in-frame clones and leaves out a portion. The sample holds about 82,000 clones, 75% to 90% seen once. The sequencing here drew on CD4+ or CD8+ T cells sorted from blood, taken in a trial of the OX40 agonist ivuxolimab. These TCRs come from an adult with an advanced solid tumor such as melanoma, head and neck, liver or kidney cancer.

The chain uses TRBV30 and TRBJ2-2; D is undetermined. V dropped 1 base and J dropped 1 base, with 1 base sitting between them. The germline gives CDR1 GTSNPN, CDR2 SVGIG (reference sequence). The CDR3 sequence is 12 residues long. In DNA form, the CDR3 reads TGTGCCTGGAGTGAGAACACCGGGGAGCTGTTTTTT. It translates to CAWSENTGELFF.

This chain links TRBV7-2 with TRBJ2-3; 7 bases agree with TRBD2. Germline trimming cut 3 bases from V and 1 base from J; bases unmatched to any gene: 7. CDR3 length: 16 residues. Germline lookup yields CDR1 SGHTA and CDR2 FQGNSA. The CDR3 here is CASSFGSSGGTDTQYF. CDR3 sequence (DNA): TGTGCCAGCAGCTTTGGGTCTAGCGGAGGCACAGATACGCAGTATTTT.

The rearrangement links TRBV4-2 to TRBJ2-2, with D tentatively TRBD1 or TRBD2 (5 bases each). This CDR3 has 16 amino acids. The germline gives CDR1 LGHNA, CDR2 YNFKEQ. Trimming took 0 bases from V and 5 from J, leaving 13 bases between them. The CDR3 spells CASSQDSGGGTGELFF. The CDR3 DNA reads TGTGCCAGCAGCCAAGATTCGGGTGGGGGAACCGGGGAGCTGTTTTTT.

The chain combines TRBV9 with TRBJ1-1; D is perhaps TRBD1 (5 bases). The germline V gene has CDR1 SGDLS and CDR2 YYNGEE. Trimming shortened V by 4 bases and J by 1 base, and 20 bases separated the two germline ends. The CDR3 is made up of 17 amino acids. The CDR3 coding sequence is TGTGCCAGCAGCTCCCGGAGTGGAAGGGACCGGAACACTGAAGCTTTCTTT. Its protein product is CASSSRSGRDRNTEAFF.

The rearrangement links TRBV19 to TRBJ1-1; the D is unclear. CDR1 and CDR2 (germline): LNHDA, SQIVND (reference sequence). The germline V and J ends were trimmed by 3 bases and 1 base, with 9 bases remaining between them. This CDR3 has 14 amino acids. CDR3 DNA sequence: TGTGCCAGTAGTATGGTTCGAGCGAACACTGAAGCTTTCTTT. Translated, it gives CASSMVRANTEAFF.

The V call is TRBV7-9, the J call TRBJ2-6; 8 bases are shared with TRBD2. V lost 2 bases, J lost 4 bases, and 13 bases stayed unmatched. CDR3 length equals 19 residues. Germline lookup yields CDR1 SEHNR and CDR2 FQNEAQ (reference sequence). CDR3 nucleotides: TGTGCCAGCAGCTTATTTTTCGGGAGGGCCACCTCCGGGGCCAACGTCCTGACTTTC. Translating it yields CASSLFFGRATSGANVLTF.

The chain joins TRBV5-5 to TRBJ1-2, with D unresolved. V dropped 4 bases and J dropped 8 bases, with 24 bases sitting between them. This CDR3 region has 16 residues. Per germline, CDR1 SGHKS and CDR2 YYEKEE (reference sequence). This chain's CDR3 is CASSPIDTPVESGYTF. The CDR3 DNA reads as TGTGCCAGCAGCCCGATCGACACCCCGGTGGAGAGCGGCTACACCTTC.

The rearrangement links TRBV6-1 to TRBJ2-7, with TRBD1 matching 9 bases. This CDR3 is 14 amino acids long. V shed 7 bases and J 2 bases; nucleotides not matched to a gene: 6. In germline, CDR1 is MNHNS, CDR2 SASEGT. For the CDR3, the DNA is TGTGCCAGCATCGGTCGGGACAGGGCCTACGAGCAGTACGTC. Protein sequence: CASIGRDRAYEQYV.

This chain uses TRBV28 with TRBJ2-3, with D hard to call. CDR1 and CDR2 (germline): MDHEN, SYDVKM. V lost 4 bases, J lost 1 base, and 12 bases lay in between. The CDR3 has 15 amino acids. This CDR3 reads CASSSPRSGTDTQYF. The CDR3 nucleotides read TGTGCCAGCAGTTCCCCTAGAAGCGGCACAGATACGCAGTATTTT.

The gene calls are TRBV6-4 and TRBJ2-1; TRBD1 might be the D (5 bases). The CDR3 has 13 amino acids. Germline assignment: CDR1 MRHNA and CDR2 SNTAGT. V was cut by 3 bases and J by 10 bases, with 13 bases left in between. The CDR3 reads CASSELGHTEQFF. CDR3 bases: TGTGCCAGCAGTGAGTTGGGGCATACCGAGCAGTTCTTC.

The table lists this clone with a count of one. This chain joins TRBV2 and TRBJ1-1, with TRBD1 identical over 9 bases. The CDR3 spans 13 residues. Trimming took 7 bases from V and 3 from J; bases not matched to a gene: 3. Germline values: CDR1 SNHLY, CDR2 FYNNEI. CDR3 nucleotide sequence: TGTGCCAGCAACCGGGACAGGGACACTGAAGCTTTCTTT. This encodes CASNRDRDTEAFF. Combining the CDR3 with reference TRBV2 and TRBJ1-1 gives the whole variable domain EPEVTQTPSHQVTQMGQEVILRCVPISNHLYFYWYRQILGQKVEFLVSFYNNEISEKSEIFDDQFSVERPDGSNFTLKIRSTKLEDSAMYFCASNRDRDTEAFFGQGTRLTVV.

The chain combines TRBV19 with TRBJ1-2, with 8 bases matching TRBD1. The J segment lost 6 bases and the V segment lost 7 bases, leaving 13 bases of the junction unmatched. CDR1 and CDR2 (germline): LNHDA, SQIVND (reference sequence). There are 15 residues in the CDR3. The CDR3 nucleotides read TGTGCCAGTACCCTCCGAGGACAGGGCATAGATGGCTACACCTTC. Translating gives CASTLRGQGIDGYTF.

The chain recombines TRBV29-1 with TRBJ1-2, with TRBD1 identical over 11 bases. The CDR3 covers 15 residues. V was clipped by 2 bases and J by 5 bases; unmatched bases: 7. The germline V gene has CDR1 SQVTM and CDR2 ANQGSEA. The CDR3 protein is CSVERDRGTIYGYTF. DNA for the CDR3: TGCAGCGTTGAAAGGGACAGGGGGACAATATATGGCTACACCTTC.